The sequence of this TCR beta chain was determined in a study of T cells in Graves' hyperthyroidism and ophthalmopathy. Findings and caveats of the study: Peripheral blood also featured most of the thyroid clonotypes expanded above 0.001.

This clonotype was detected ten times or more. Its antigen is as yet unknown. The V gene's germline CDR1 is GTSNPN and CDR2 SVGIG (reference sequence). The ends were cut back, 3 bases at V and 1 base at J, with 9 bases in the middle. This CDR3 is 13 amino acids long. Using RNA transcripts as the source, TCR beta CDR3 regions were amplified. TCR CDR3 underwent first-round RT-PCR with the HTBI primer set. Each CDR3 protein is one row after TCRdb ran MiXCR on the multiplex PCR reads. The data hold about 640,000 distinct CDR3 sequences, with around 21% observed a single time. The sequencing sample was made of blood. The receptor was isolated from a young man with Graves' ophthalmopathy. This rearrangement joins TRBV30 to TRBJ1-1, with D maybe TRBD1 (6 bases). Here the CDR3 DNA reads TGTGCCTGGAGGATACAGGGGAACACTGAAGCTTTCTTT. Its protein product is CAWRIQGNTEAFF.